This record concerns one T cell receptor beta chain sequence. Antigen: not known. This record comes from a study of T-cell memory formation after mild COVID-19. The wider study: TCR clusters were mostly donor specific. Findings and limits, study-wide: Largely, contracting CD4+ clones fell within CM and EM, and contracting CD8+ clones within EMRA.

Employing constant-segment primers, 5'RACE generated TCR alpha and TCR beta cDNA libraries bearing sample barcodes and UMIs. TCRdb reprocessed the 5' RACE reads with MiXCR, giving one entry per CDR3 protein. This table holds around 140,000 distinct CDR3 sequences, roughly 21% found once. Germline assignment: CDR1 SEHNR and CDR2 FQNEAQ (reference sequence). The CDR3 has 17 amino acids. Trimming left V 5 bases short and J 0 bases short, with 17 bases between. The sequenced material came from PBMCs or a T cell subset sorted from them (not recorded which). The source of this sequence is an adult woman who had mild COVID-19 (a few samples of this study predate the infection). Cell type and time point are not known. This chain uses TRBV7-9 with TRBJ1-3; maybe TRBD1 (6 bases). The CDR3 reads CASSTRGTANSGNTIYF. CDR3 nucleotide sequence: TGTGCCAGCAGCACGAGGGGGACGGCGAACTCTGGAAACACCATATATTTT.